What follows describes a single TCR beta chain. The data were taken from a study of blood T cell repertoires in COVID-19. On the study more broadly: COVID-19 samples from acute and convalescent phases originated in the United States, Italy and Spain. Sources were T cells, B-cell-depleted T cells, or PBMCs; the material itself was cDNA or gDNA.

The participants were between about 18 and 90 years old and came from about two dozen US areas. Participant-reported clinical history was the basis for cohort assignment. The assay was immunoSEQ multiplex PCR, and TCRdb's table has in-frame clones only and misses some. This sample carries 250,000 to 300,000 clones, just under 90% of them seen once, and the ten largest clones take roughly 2.9%. CDR3 length equals 16 residues. V was shortened by 0 bases and J by 7 bases, with 15 bases between the two germline ends. The germline V gene encodes CDR1 ENHRY and CDR2 SYGVKD. This sequence originates from a woman aged 45-65 years who had been exposed to COVID-19. The chain has TRBV10-3 and TRBJ2-2; a possible D gene is TRBD2 (5 bases). The sequenced sample consisted of PBMCs or T cells enriched from blood (not recorded which). The CDR3 is CAISESGPLAGGELFF. CDR3 DNA sequence: TGTGCCATCAGTGAGTCGGGTCCCCTAGCTGGCGGGGAGCTGTTTTTT.